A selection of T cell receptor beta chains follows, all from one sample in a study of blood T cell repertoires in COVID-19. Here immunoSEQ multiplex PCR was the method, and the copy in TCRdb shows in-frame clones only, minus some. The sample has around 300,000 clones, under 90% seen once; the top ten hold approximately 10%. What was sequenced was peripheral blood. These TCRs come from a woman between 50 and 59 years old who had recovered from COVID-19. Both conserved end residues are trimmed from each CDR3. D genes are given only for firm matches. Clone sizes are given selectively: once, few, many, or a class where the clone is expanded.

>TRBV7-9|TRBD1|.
ASSKATGTEGTGELF
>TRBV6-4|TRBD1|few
ASGQGVTDTQY
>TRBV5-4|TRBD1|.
ASRPDRGLYGYT
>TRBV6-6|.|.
ANPPRLPNTEAF
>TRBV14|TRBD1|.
ASSQEGRGQEKLF
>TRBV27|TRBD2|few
ASSFFVSAGVDEQY
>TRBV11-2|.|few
ASSLQGWTEAF
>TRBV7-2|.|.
ASSLGGDSYEQY
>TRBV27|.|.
ASSLTGTEAF
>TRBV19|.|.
ASSTTGFPYNEQF
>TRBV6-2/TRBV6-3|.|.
ASSYPPGETQY
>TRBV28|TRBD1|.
ASSNPGQILDGYT
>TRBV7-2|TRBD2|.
ASSLVAGAWNEQF
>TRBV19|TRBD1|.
ASSPGDRVGYT
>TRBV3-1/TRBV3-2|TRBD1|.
ASSQTGQGSYEQY
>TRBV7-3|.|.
ASSSPGSGANVLT
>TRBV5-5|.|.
ASSLSGSIDTQY
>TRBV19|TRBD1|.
ASSAQGTGAATVYEQY
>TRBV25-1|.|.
ASSLVPNERQF
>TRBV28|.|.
ASSLGHYYGYT
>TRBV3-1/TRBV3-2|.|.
ASRYKPGGYEQY
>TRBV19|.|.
ASNTRTSGNTIY
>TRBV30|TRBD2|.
AWSPPGLAEAYEQY
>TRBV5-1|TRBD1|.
ASRNKGTGVDGYT
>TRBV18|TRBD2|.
ASSPRTSGGDNEQF
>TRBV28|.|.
ASSFRSEAF
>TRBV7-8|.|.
ASSLARGMNTEAF
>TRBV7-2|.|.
ASSITREGPYGYT
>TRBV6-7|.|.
ASSYSNPCNRIIQETQY
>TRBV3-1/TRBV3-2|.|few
ASSPTGTGELF
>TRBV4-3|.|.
ASSQDRQGYQPQH
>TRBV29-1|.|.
SVGISTYTDTQY
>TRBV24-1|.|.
ATSDSFGGYGYNEQF
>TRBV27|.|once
ASSLSGDYEQY
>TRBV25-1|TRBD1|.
ASSVPGQNYGYT
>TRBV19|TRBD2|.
ASSIALPSGGGAYEQY
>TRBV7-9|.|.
ASSPDYGQGLGYEQY
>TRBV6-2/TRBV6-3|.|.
ASSYDNYLNIANTEAF
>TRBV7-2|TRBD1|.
ASSSQGAFDGANVLT
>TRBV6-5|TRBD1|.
ASSLTATTGIYEQY
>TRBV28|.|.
ASSFPGNTEAF
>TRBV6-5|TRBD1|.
ASSYSPTGITGELF
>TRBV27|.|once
ASRLWGRAYNEQF
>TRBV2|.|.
ASSLAGTNTEAF
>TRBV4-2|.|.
ASSGPRGARGSGANVLT
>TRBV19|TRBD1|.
ASSMGTGVGDEQY
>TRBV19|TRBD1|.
ASSIGKGASNTGELF